Here is one T cell receptor (beta chain) with its context. This specimen belongs to a study of blood T cell repertoires in COVID-19. Overall study: Collection of acute and convalescent COVID-19 samples took place in the United States, Italy and Spain. PBMCs, B-cell-depleted T cells, or T cells provided the cDNA or gDNA that made up the material.

Original analysis: Researchers report that nucleated cell counts were estimated from reference gene primer amplification. Sequencing used immunoSEQ multiplex PCR; TCRdb keeps in-frame clones, though not all of them. The V and J calls and clone size are taken from that table; D and trimming were inferred from the DNA. Found here are fewer than 250,000 clones, approximately 86% of them singletons; the top ten hold 0.9% to 0.95%. Those enrolled in Seattle joined during active infection and were followed longitudinally afterward. Trimming left V 1 base short and J 4 bases short, with 8 bases between. This CDR3 region has 15 residues. Germline V CDR1 and CDR2: MNHNS, SASEGT.

V usage is TRBV6-1 and J usage is TRBJ1-6, with unresolved D. Sequencing was performed on peripheral blood. This receptor was obtained from a man aged 55-75 years with COVID-19, enrolled during active disease. CDR3 amino acids: CASSEGQDYNSPLHF. CDR3 bases: TGTGCCAGCAGTGAAGGCCAGGATTATAATTCACCCCTCCACTTT.